This TCR beta chain is from a study of vaccination effects on CD4 cells after COVID-19. Study summary: Both late and early after vaccination, a few convalescent patients were sampled. For each well, two million PBMC were cultured with 8.5 to 10 IU/ml IL-2 and roughly 10 ug/ml peptides.

The germline V gene has CDR1 SGHRS and CDR2 YFSETQ. V gave up 0 bases and J gave up 4 bases, with 13 bases separating them. The CDR3 length is 15 residues. Concerning this clone itself: Its antigen is as yet unknown.

The protocol was immunoSEQ multiplex PCR, while the TCRdb copy is restricted to in-frame clones and leaves out a portion. The sample contains tens of thousands of clones, over 65% of which appear only once. Researchers isolated CD4+ T cells once ten to eleven days of culture had elapsed. The person was diagnosed with PCR-confirmed SARS-CoV-2 infection between March and December 2020. The cohort was immunized with two doses of either the BNT162b2 or mRNA-1273 vaccine. The rearrangement links TRBV5-1 to TRBJ1-1; D is undetermined. The specimen was CD4+ T cells from PBMCs cultured without peptide, collected after COVID-19 vaccination. The receptor comes from a human donor who had a prior SARS-CoV-2 infection. The CDR3 sequence is CASSLESTRSTEAFF. In DNA, the CDR3 is TGCGCCAGCAGCTTGGAGTCCACCAGAAGCACTGAAGCTTTCTTT.